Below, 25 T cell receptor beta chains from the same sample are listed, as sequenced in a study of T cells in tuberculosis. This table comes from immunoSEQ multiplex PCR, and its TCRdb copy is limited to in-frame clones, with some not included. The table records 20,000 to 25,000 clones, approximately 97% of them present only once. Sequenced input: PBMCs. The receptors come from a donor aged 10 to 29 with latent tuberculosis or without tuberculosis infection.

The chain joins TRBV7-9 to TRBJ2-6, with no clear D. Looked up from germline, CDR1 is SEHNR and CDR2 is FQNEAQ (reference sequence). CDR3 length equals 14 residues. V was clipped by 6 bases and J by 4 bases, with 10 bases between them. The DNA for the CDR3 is TGTGCCAGCAGGCCATATCAGGGGGCCAACGTCCTGACTTTC. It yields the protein CASRPYQGANVLTF.

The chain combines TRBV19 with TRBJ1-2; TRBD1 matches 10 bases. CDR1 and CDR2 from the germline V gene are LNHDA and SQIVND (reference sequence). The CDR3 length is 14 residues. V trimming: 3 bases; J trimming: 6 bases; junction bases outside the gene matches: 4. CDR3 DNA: TGTGCCAGTAGTATCGGACAGGGGGGACATGGCTACACCTTC. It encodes CASSIGQGGHGYTF.

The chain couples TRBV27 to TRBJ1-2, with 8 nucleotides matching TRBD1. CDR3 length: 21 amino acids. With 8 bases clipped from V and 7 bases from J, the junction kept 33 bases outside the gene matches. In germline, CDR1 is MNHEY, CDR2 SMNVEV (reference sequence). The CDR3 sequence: CASYGSLQRQVSDRVQFGYTF. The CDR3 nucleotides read TGTGCCAGCTACGGGTCCTTACAACGGCAAGTTTCGGACAGGGTACAGTTTGGCTACACCTTC.

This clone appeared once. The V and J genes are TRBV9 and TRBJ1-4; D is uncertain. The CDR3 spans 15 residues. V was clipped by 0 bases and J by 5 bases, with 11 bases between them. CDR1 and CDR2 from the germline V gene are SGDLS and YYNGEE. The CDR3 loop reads CASSVESGRNEKLFF. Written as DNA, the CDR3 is TGTGCCAGCAGCGTAGAGTCAGGAAGAAATGAAAAACTGTTTTTT.

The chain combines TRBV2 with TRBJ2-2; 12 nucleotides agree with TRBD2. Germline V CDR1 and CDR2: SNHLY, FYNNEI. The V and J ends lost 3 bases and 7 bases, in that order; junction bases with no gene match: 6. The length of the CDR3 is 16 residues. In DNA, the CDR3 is TGTGCCAGCAGTGACGCTAGCGGGAGGGCCCTCGGGGAGCTGTTTTTT. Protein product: CASSDASGRALGELFF.

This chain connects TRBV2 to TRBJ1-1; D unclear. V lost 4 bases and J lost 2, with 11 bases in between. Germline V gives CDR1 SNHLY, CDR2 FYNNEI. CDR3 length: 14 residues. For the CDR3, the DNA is TGTGCCAGCAGTGGAAAAGAGCTTAACACTGAAGCTTTCTTT. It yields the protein CASSGKELNTEAFF.

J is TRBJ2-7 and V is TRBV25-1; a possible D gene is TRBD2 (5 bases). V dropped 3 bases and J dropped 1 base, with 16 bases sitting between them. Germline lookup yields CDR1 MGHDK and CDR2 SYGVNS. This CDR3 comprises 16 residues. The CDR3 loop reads CASSDFAEEDSYEQYF. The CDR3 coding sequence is TGTGCCAGCAGTGATTTCGCGGAGGAAGATTCCTACGAGCAGTACTTC.

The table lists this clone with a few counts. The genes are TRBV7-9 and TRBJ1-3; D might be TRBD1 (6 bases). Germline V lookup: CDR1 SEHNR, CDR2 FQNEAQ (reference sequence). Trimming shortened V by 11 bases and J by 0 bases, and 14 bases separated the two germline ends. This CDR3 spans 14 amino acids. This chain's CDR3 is CAQPQGHSGNTIYF. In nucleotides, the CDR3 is TGTGCCCAACCACAGGGTCACTCTGGAAACACCATATATTTT.

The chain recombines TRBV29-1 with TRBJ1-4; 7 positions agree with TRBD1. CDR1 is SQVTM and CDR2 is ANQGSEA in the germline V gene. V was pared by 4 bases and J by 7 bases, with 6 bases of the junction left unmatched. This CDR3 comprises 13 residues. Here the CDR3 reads CSVGEGTVEKLFF. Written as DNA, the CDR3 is TGCAGCGTTGGAGAGGGGACAGTTGAAAAACTGTTTTTT.

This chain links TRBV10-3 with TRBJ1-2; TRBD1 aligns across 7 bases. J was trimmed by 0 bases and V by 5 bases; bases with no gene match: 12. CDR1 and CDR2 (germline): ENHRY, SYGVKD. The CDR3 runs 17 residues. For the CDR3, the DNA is TGTGCCATCAGTCTTTCTGACAGGGAGAGAGCTAACTATGGCTACACCTTC. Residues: CAISLSDRERANYGYTF.

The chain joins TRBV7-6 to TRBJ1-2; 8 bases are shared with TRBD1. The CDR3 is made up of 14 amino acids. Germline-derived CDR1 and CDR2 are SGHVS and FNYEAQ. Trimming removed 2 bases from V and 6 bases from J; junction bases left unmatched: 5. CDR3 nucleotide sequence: TGTGCCAGCAGCTTACGGACAGGGACCCATGGCTACACCTTC. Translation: CASSLRTGTHGYTF.

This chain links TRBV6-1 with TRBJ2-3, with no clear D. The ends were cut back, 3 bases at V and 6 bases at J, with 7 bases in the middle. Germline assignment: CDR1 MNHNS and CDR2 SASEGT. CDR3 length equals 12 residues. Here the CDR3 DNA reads TGTGCCAGCAGTGATCTCCGGGATACGCAGTATTTT. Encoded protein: CASSDLRDTQYF.

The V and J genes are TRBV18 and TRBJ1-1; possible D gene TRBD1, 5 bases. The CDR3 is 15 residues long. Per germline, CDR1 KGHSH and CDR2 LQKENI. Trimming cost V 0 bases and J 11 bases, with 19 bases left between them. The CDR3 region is CASSPPAGVGSAAFF. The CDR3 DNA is TGTGCCAGCTCACCACCGGCGGGGGTGGGAAGTGCGGCTTTCTTT.

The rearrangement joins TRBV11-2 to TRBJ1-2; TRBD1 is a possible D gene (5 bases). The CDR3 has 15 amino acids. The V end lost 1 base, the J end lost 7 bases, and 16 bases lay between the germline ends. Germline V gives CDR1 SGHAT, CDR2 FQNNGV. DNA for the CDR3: TGTGCCAGCAGCTTAGTCGCAGGCAGGGCGACTGGCTACACCTTC. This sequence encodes CASSLVAGRATGYTF.

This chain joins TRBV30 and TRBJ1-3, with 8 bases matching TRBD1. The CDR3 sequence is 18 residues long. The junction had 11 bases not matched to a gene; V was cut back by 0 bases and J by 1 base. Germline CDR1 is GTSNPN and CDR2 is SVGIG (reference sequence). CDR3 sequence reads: CAWSVFRDRGSSGNTIYF. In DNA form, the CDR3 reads TGTGCCTGGAGTGTTTTCCGCGACAGGGGATCGTCTGGAAACACCATATATTTT.

The CDR3 DNA reads TGTGCCAGCAGCTTATTACGACAGGGGTCATCCTCCTACAATGAGCAGTTCTTC. Its translation is CASSLLRQGSSSYNEQFF. This chain joins TRBV7-8 and TRBJ2-1, with TRBD1 matching 8 bases. In germline, CDR1 is SGHVS, CDR2 FQNEAQ. CDR3 size: 18 residues. J gave up 0 bases and V 2 bases, and 9 bases lay outside the gene matches. Full variable domain (rest looked up from reference TRBV7-8 and TRBJ2-1): GAGVSQSPRYKVAKRGQDVALRCDPISGHVSLFWYQQALGQGPEFLTYFQNEAQLDKSGLPSDRFFAERPEGSVSTLKIQRTQQEDSAVYLCASSLLRQGSSSYNEQFFGPGTRLTVL.

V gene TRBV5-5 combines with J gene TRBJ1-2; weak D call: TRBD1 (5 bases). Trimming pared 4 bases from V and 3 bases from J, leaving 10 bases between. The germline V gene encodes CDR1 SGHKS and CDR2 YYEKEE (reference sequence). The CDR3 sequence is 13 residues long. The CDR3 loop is CASSADTYYGYTF. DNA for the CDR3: TGTGCCAGCAGCGCGGACACTTACTATGGCTACACCTTC.

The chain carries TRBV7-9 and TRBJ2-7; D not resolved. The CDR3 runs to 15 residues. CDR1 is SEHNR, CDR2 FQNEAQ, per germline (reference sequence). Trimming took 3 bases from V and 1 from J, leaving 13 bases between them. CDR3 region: CASSFGEAESYEQYF. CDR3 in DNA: TGTGCCAGCAGCTTTGGAGAGGCGGAATCCTACGAGCAGTACTTC.

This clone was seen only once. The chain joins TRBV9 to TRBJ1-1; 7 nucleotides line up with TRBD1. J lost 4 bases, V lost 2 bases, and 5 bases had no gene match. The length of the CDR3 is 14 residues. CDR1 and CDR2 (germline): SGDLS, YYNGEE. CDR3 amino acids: CASSVTGWGTEAFF. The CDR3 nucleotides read TGTGCCAGCAGCGTGACAGGGTGGGGCACTGAAGCTTTCTTT.

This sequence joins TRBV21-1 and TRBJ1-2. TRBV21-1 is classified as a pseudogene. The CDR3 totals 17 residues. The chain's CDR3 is CASSLPGGGERNYGYTF. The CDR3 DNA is TGTGCCAGCAGCCTTCCCGGGGGGGGTGAACGAAACTATGGCTACACCTTC.

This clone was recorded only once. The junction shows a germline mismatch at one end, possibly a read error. CDR3 coding DNA: TGTGCCAGCAGCCCTGGGACTATTATGATCTTC. Protein product: CASSPGTIMIF. This chain joins TRBV7-9 and TRBJ2-1; the match to TRBD2 covers 7 bases. CDR1 SEHNR and CDR2 FQNEAQ come from the germline V gene (reference sequence). The CDR3 loop spans 11 amino acids.

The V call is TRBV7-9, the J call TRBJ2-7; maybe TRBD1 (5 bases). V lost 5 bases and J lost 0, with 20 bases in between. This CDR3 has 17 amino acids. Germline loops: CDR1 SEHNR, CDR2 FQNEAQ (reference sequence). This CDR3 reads CASSPPPKGLSSYEQYF. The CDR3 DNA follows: TGTGCCAGCAGCCCACCTCCAAAGGGGTTGAGCTCCTACGAGCAGTACTTC.

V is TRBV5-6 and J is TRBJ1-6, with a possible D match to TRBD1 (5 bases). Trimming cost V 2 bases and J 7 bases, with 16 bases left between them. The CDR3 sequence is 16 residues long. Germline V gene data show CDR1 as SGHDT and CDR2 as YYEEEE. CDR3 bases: TGTGCCAGCAGCTTATCTCGGGGGAGGGCAAATTCACCCCTCCACTTT. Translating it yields CASSLSRGRANSPLHF.

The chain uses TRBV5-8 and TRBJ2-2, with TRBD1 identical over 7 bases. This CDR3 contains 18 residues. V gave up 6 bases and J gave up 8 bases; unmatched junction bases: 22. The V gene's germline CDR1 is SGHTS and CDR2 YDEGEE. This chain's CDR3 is CASTPGQIPMLMSGELFF. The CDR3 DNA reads TGTGCCAGCACTCCGGGACAGATACCCATGCTAATGTCGGGGGAGCTGTTTTTT.

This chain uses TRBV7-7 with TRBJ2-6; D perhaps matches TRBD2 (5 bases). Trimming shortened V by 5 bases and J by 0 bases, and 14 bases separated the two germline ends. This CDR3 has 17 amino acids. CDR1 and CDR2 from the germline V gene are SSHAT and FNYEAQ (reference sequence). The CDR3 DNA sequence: TGTGCCAGCAGCCATTTTTCGGGGAGCTCTGGGGCCAACGTCCTGACTTTC. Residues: CASSHFSGSSGANVLTF.